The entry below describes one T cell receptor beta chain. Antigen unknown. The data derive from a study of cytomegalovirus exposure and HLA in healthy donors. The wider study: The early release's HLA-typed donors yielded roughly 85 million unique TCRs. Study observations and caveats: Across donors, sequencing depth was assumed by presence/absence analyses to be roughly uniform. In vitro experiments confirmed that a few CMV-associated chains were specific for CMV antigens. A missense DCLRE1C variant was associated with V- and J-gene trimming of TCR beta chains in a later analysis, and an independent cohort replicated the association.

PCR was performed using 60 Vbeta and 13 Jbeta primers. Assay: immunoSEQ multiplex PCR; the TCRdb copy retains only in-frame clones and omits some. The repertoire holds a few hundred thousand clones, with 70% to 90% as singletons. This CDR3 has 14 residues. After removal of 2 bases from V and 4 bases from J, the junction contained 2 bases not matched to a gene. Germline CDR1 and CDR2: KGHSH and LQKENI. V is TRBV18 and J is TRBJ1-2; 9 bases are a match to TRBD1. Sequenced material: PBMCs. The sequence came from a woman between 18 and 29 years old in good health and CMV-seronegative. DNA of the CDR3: TGTGCCAGCTCACCAGACAGGGGGGGCTATGGCTACACCTTC. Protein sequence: CASSPDRGGYGYTF.